Here is one T cell receptor beta chain with its context. The junction had 7 bases not matched to a gene; V was cut back by 6 bases and J by 5 bases. Germline loops: CDR1 SNHLY, CDR2 FYNNEI. The CDR3 runs 14 residues. Original data processing: The authors estimated nucleated cell counts from reference gene primer amplification. Only in-frame clones appear in the TCRdb table, and some are missing; sequencing was by immunoSEQ multiplex PCR. The D gene and trimming were derived from the DNA, and the V and J assignments and clone size from that table. Here the sample spans some 170,000 clones, more than 60% being singletons. This specimen comes from a study of blood T cell repertoires in COVID-19. Study as a whole: Samples of COVID-19 (acute and convalescent) were obtained from the United States, Italy and Spain. T cells, B-cell-depleted T cells, or PBMCs provided the cDNA or gDNA that served as material.

V usage is TRBV2 and J usage is TRBJ1-2, with 9 bases lining up with TRBD1. The sequencing input was peripheral blood. This TCR came from a man in his 70s with acute or convalescent COVID-19. The CDR3 DNA reads as TGTGCCAGCAGGACGACAGGGGGGGCATATGGCTACACCTTC. It translates to CASRTTGGAYGYTF. Filled out from reference TRBV2 and TRBJ1-2, the complete variable domain reads EPEVTQTPSHQVTQMGQEVILRCVPISNHLYFYWYRQILGQKVEFLVSFYNNEISEKSEIFDDQFSVERPDGSNFTLKIRSTKLEDSAMYFCASRTTGGAYGYTFGSGTRLTVV.